This T cell receptor (beta chain) was documented in a study of shared clonotypes between healthy human individuals (dated by TCRdb to 2019 to 2021). With regard to the full study: A couple of women and three men aged 18 to 49 years were included in the cohort. For each donor, CD4 naive and CD4 memory were each run on three plates, CD8 naive on two plates, and CD8 memory on one plate. Blood TCR repertoires of five healthy adults were deeply sequenced to estimate repertoire size and the extent of clonotype sharing between individuals. To increase sequencing depth and limit assay-specific biases, TCR repertoire library preparation and sequencing were carried out by different laboratories using diverse techniques. Leukapheresis yielded between about 0.9 and 9 billion PBMCs per donor.

On the study overall, not on this receptor specifically: Pairwise subsampling led to the expectation that sequencing depth would affect the degree of clonotype sharing among donors. About 4.5% of naive CD4, roughly 3.5% of naive CD8, 2.3% of memory CD4, and about 0.4% of memory CD8 clonotypes were shared across several donors. Higher generation probabilities were observed for clonotypes shared by all four sorted-subset donors than for non-shared clonotypes. Sampling was limited to blood, and TCR repertoires in tissue likely differ from TCR repertoires in blood. Because the study included a small number of donors, the genetic and exposure-history diversity represented was limited. Rarefaction of sorted-subset datasets indicated incomplete sequencing despite the large sequencing depth. Naive subsets generally had larger estimated clonotype richness than memory subsets did.

Comments on this clone: There is no known antigen for this receptor. Base quality data are lacking; no much larger clone is found one base away.

Donors were healthy HIV-negative adults with no recently reported acute infections or vaccinations. Every donor was a Caucasian adult living in Nashville, Tennessee, USA. CD4+ T cells were enriched by magnetic negative selection; naive cells were then positively selected on CD45RA, and the negative fraction formed the memory subset. Blood was collected by leukapheresis, and PBMCs were isolated by Ficoll-Histopaque density gradient centrifugation and then cryopreserved in liquid nitrogen vapor phase. Analytical flow cytometry was used to check the purity and quantity of every magnetically sorted T cell population. Genomic DNA was isolated from every sorted fraction and measured by UV absorbance on a Nanodrop 2000c. Using the deep immunoSEQ assay, TCR CDR3 regions were amplified from genomic DNA by multiplex PCR. For each cell subset, the extracted genomic DNA was distributed evenly across all wells of several immunoSEQ 96-well plates, and each plate served as one replicate. Each replicate PCR for sorted subsets received approximately 220 ng genomic DNA, equal to about 30,000 T cell genomes. Purified libraries were measured with a Qubit 3.0 fluorometer, size-checked on a Bioanalyzer 2100, and measured again with the KAPA Library Quantification kit. Every immunoSEQ 96-well plate was sequenced on a dedicated single-read 150-cycle Illumina NextSeq 550 flow cell. In the original analysis: The immunoSEQ output contained only junctional sequences without quality scores, so filtering could not match that applied to full-length reads. To assign V/J genes and CDR3, sequences were annotated using PyIR, a Python wrapper for IgBLAST v1.9, with IMGT germline references. Reads were removed for weak V/J assignments (E-value above 1e-6), missing CDR3, stop codons, out-of-frame junctions, or ambiguous translated residues. V3J clonotypes were defined by identical inferred V gene, J gene, and CDR3 amino acid sequence. The percentage overlap between two repertoires was calculated by dividing the number of shared unique clonotypes by the size of the smaller repertoire. Repertoire richness was assessed with RTK rarefaction, the Chao1 estimator, and Recon v2.1 estimates of unobserved clonotypes. For all TCRbeta clonotypes obtained by the gDNA method from several donors, generation probabilities were computed with OLGA. TCRdb holds this immuneACCESS table with in-frame rearrangements only. Some clones are missing; in checked studies, unresolved V genes explain under half, and the rest has no known cause. That table gives V, J and clone size, and the DNA gave D and trimming. The sample includes 2 million to 2.5 million clones, with approximately 90% observed a single time. The ten most abundant clones make up 0.37% of the sample.

According to the germline V gene, CDR1 reads SGHAT and CDR2 reads FQNNGV. The V end loses 5 bases and the J end loses 5 bases, and a stretch of 15 bases separates them. From cysteine to phenylalanine, the CDR3 is 14 amino acids long. Only the CDR3 part of the read is kept: 42 bases, read in frame from the first base. The sequence was obtained from a young man in good health. Some clones in this sample may be carry-over from other donors' samples. The sequence links TRBV11-2 to TRBJ1-1; the D gene cannot be named for sure. What was sequenced was naive CD4+ T cells from PBMCs. The sample's cell subset or site label, decoded: CD45RA+ positively selected. For the CDR3, the sequence is CASSRGRRWTEAFF. The DNA sequence reads TGTGCCAGCAGCCGAGGACGCCGTTGGACTGAAGCTTTCTTT.